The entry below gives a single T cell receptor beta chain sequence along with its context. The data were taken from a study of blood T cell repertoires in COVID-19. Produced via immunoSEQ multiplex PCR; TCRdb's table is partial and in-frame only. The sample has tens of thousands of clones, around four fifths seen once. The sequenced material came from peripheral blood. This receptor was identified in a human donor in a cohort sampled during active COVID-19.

The CDR3 protein is CASSPHPRGGQETQYF. The CDR3 DNA reads TGTGCCAGCAGCCCTCACCCGCGGGGGGGCCAAGAGACCCAGTACTTC. This chain joins TRBV7-2 and TRBJ2-5, with 9 positions matching TRBD2. Germline loops: CDR1 SGHTA, CDR2 FQGNSA. CDR3 size: 16 residues. The junction had 8 bases not matched to a gene; V was cut back by 5 bases and J by 1 base.